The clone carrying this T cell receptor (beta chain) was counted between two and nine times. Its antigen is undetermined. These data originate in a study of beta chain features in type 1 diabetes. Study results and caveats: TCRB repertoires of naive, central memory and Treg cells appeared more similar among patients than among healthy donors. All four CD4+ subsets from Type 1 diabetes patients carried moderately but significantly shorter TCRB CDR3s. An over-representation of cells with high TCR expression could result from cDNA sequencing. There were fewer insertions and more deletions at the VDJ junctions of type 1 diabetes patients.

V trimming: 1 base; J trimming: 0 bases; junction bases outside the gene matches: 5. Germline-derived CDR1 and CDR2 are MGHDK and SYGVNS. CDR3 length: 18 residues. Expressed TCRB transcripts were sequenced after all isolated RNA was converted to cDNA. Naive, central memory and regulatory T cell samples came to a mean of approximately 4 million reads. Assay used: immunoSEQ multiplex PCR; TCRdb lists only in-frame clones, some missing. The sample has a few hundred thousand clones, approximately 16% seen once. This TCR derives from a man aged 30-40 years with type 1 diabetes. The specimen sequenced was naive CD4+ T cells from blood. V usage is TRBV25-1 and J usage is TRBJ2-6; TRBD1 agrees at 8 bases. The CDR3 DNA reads TGTGCCAGCAGTGAATCGGGACAGGCCGGCTCTGGGGCCAACGTCCTGACTTTC. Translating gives CASSESGQAGSGANVLTF.